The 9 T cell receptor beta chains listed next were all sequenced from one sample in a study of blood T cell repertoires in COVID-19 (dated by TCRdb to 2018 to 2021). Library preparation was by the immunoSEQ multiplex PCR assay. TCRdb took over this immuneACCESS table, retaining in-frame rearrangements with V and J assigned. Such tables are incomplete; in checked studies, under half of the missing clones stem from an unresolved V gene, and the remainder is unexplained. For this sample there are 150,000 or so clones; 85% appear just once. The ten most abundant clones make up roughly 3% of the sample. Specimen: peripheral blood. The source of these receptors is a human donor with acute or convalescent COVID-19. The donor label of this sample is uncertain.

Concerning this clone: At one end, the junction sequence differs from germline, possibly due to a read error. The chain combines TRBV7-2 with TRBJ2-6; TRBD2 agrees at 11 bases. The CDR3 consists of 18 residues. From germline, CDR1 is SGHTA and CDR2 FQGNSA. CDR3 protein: CASSLTSGGLSRANVLTF. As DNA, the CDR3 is TGTGCCAGCAGCTTAACTAGCGGGGGCCTCTCTCGGGCCAACGTCCTGACTTTC.

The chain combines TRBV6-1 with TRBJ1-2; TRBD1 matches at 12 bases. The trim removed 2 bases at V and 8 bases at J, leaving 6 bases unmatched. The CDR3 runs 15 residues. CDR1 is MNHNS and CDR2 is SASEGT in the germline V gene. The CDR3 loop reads CASSESGQGARGYTF. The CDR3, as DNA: TGTGCCAGCAGTGAATCGGGACAGGGGGCGCGAGGCTACACCTTC.

This chain's CDR3 is CASSYRGLQPQHF. The CDR3 DNA sequence: TGTGCCAGCAGTTACAGGGGGTTGCAGCCCCAGCATTTT. J is TRBJ1-5 and V is TRBV6-5; D is perhaps TRBD1 (6 bases). V lost 2 bases and J 7 bases, leaving 9 bases between the germline ends. Germline V lookup: CDR1 MNHEY, CDR2 SVGAGI. The CDR3 is 13 amino acids.

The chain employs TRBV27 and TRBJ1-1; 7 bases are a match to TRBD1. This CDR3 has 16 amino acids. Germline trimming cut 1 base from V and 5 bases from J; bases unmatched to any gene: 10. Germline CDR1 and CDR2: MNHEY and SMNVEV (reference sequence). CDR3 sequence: CASSLLSNRGLTEAFF. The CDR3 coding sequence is TGTGCCAGCAGTTTATTGTCTAACAGGGGACTGACTGAAGCTTTCTTT.

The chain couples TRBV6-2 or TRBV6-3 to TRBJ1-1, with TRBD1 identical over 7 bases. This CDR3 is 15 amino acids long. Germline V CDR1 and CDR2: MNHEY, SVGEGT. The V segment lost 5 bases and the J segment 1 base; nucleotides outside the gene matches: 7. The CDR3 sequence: CASSPLTGSNTEAFF. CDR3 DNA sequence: TGTGCCAGCAGTCCCCTGACAGGGTCGAACACTGAAGCTTTCTTT.

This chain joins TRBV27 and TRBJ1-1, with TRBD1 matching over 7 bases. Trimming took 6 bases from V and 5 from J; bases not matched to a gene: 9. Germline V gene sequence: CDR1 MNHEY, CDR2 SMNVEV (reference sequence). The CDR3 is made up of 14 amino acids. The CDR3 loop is CASSRDRVGTEAFF. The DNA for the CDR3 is TGTGCCAGCAGCCGCGACAGGGTAGGGACTGAAGCTTTCTTT.

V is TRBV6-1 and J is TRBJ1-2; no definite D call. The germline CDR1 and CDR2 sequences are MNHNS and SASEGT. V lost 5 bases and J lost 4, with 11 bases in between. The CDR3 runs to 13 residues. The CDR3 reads CASSPDWFYGYTF. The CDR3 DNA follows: TGTGCCAGCAGTCCCGACTGGTTCTATGGCTACACCTTC.

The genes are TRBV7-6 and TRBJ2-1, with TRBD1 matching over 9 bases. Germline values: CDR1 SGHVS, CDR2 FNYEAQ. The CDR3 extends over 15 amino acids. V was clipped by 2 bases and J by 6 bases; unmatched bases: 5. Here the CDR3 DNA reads TGTGCCAGCAGCTTATGGGACAGGGCGGGCAATGAGCAGTTCTTC. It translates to CASSLWDRAGNEQFF.

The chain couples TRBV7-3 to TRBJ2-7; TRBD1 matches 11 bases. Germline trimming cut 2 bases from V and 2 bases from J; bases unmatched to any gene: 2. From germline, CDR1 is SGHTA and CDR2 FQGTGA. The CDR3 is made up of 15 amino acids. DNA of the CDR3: TGTGCCAGCAGCTTAGGACAGGGGGCACCCTACGAGCAGTACTTC. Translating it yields CASSLGQGAPYEQYF.